Listed here are 20 T cell receptor beta chains from one sample, sequenced in a study of blood T cell repertoires in COVID-19. Produced via immunoSEQ multiplex PCR; TCRdb's table is partial and in-frame only. The data show a few hundred thousand clones, almost 90% seen once. Sequencing was done on a sample of PBMCs or T cells enriched from blood (not recorded which). These receptors were collected from a man aged 30 to 39 who had been exposed to COVID-19.

The chain couples TRBV27 to TRBJ2-2; D might be TRBD1 (6 bases). Germline V lookup: CDR1 MNHEY, CDR2 SMNVEV (reference sequence). The CDR3 spans 13 residues. The CDR3 sequence is CSRGGSNTGELFF. Here the CDR3 DNA reads TGTAGCAGAGGGGGATCGAACACCGGGGAGCTGTTTTTT.

The chain joins TRBV5-1 to TRBJ1-4; a possible D gene is TRBD1 (6 bases). V was clipped by 3 bases and J by 3 bases, with 12 bases between them. Germline V gene data show CDR1 as SGHRS and CDR2 as YFSETQ. CDR3 length equals 15 residues. The CDR3 DNA reads TGCGCCAGCAGCTCGCAGCAGGGGTCTAATGAAAAACTGTTTTTT. Amino acids: CASSSQQGSNEKLFF.

The rearrangement joins TRBV30 to TRBJ1-3; 9 bases are a match to TRBD1. CDR1 and CDR2 from the germline V gene are GTSNPN and SVGIG (reference sequence). V trimming: 3 bases; J trimming: 6 bases; junction bases outside the gene matches: 6. The CDR3 has 14 residues. The CDR3 coding sequence is TGTGCCTGGAGGGGACAGGGAAGAGAAAACACCATATATTTT. Amino acid sequence: CAWRGQGRENTIYF. Complete variable domain (other parts from reference TRBV30 and TRBJ1-3): SQTIHQWPATLVQPVGSPLSLECTVEGTSNPNLYWYRQAAGRGLQLLFYSVGIGQISSEVPQNLSASRPQDRQFILSSKKLLLSDSGFYLCAWRGQGRENTIYFGEGSWLTVV.

This chain links TRBV5-1 with TRBJ2-7; 9 positions agree with TRBD1. This CDR3 has 15 amino acids. The V segment lost 4 bases and the J segment 4 bases; nucleotides outside the gene matches: 9. Germline V CDR1 and CDR2: SGHRS, YFSETQ. This CDR3 is CASSLSSGQGYEQYF. DNA of the CDR3: TGCGCCAGCAGCCTGAGTTCGGGACAGGGATACGAGCAGTACTTC.

This clone was seen only once. The chain is built from TRBV25-1 and TRBJ1-6, with 8 bases aligning to TRBD1. Germline V gene sequence: CDR1 MGHDK, CDR2 SYGVNS. The CDR3 extends over 17 amino acids. J was trimmed by 6 bases and V by 9 bases; bases with no gene match: 16. The CDR3 DNA reads TGTGCCAGTTCCCCCCCCGAACAGGGGGTTTCTAATTCACCCCTCCACTTT. This gives the protein CASSPPEQGVSNSPLHF.

This chain uses TRBV19 with TRBJ1-5; 7 bases are a match to TRBD1. The CDR3 consists of 15 residues. Germline assignment: CDR1 LNHDA and CDR2 SQIVND (reference sequence). V gave up 3 bases and J gave up 5 bases; unmatched junction bases: 7. The CDR3 DNA sequence: TGTGCCAGTAGTATCCCAGACAGGGCTTATCAGCCCCAGCATTTT. This encodes CASSIPDRAYQPQHF.

This clone has a handful of counts. V gene TRBV5-1 combines with J gene TRBJ2-7; 9 positions agree with TRBD1. Germline V gives CDR1 SGHRS, CDR2 YFSETQ. The CDR3 has 14 residues. J lost 6 bases, V lost 3 bases, and 7 bases had no gene match. CDR3 nucleotide sequence: TGCGCCAGCAGCTATCCGGGGACAGGGTCCGAGCAGTACTTC. It specifies CASSYPGTGSEQYF.

The V call is TRBV3-1 (or the pseudogene TRBV3-2), the J call TRBJ1-2, with a tentative D call TRBD1 (5 bases). Trimming left V 0 bases short and J 6 bases short, with 11 bases between. CDR1 and CDR2 from the germline V gene are LGHDT and YNNKEL (reference sequence). The CDR3 runs 14 residues. For the CDR3, the DNA is TGTGCCAGCAGCCAAGACAGGGTAGGCAATGGCTACACCTTC. Amino acids: CASSQDRVGNGYTF.

In its sample, this clone was seen once. The CDR3 DNA sequence: TGTGCCACTCTTAGGACAGGAACCACCGGGGAGCTGTTTTTT. It translates to CATLRTGTTGELFF. This sequence joins TRBV27 and TRBJ2-2, with 7 bases identical to TRBD1. Germline V gene data show CDR1 as MNHEY and CDR2 as SMNVEV (reference sequence). The CDR3 spans 14 residues. The trim removed 10 bases at V and 4 bases at J, leaving 9 bases unmatched.

The V gene is TRBV3-1 (or the pseudogene TRBV3-2), the J gene TRBJ2-2, with D perhaps TRBD1 (6 bases). Germline CDR1 LGHDT, CDR2 YNNKEL (reference sequence). V was cut by 5 bases and J by 3 bases, with 10 bases left in between. The CDR3 is made up of 14 amino acids. DNA of the CDR3: TGTGCCAGCAGCGCGGACAGTTACACCGGGGAGCTGTTTTTT. It is translated as CASSADSYTGELFF.

Only one count was recorded for this clone. This chain joins TRBV7-8 and TRBJ1-1; D not resolved. The CDR3 loop spans 15 amino acids. V was clipped by 5 bases and J by 0 bases, with 13 bases between them. The V gene's germline CDR1 is SGHVS and CDR2 FQNEAQ. Here the CDR3 DNA reads TGTGCCAGCAGCCCGAACCGAGGAGTGAACACTGAAGCTTTCTTT. Translated: CASSPNRGVNTEAFF.

The chain is built from TRBV6-1 and TRBJ2-1; 10 bases align to TRBD1. V lost 2 bases and J lost 7; bases outside the gene matches: 14. The CDR3 has 18 residues. CDR1 is MNHNS and CDR2 is SASEGT in the germline V gene. The CDR3 spells CASSEQRTGGFFENEQFF. The CDR3 DNA reads TGTGCCAGCAGTGAACAGAGGACAGGGGGATTCTTTGAAAATGAGCAGTTCTTC.

V and J are TRBV4-1 and TRBJ1-2; no clear D gene. V lost 0 bases and J lost 11, with 19 bases in between. Looked up from germline, CDR1 is MGHRA and CDR2 is YSYEKL. This CDR3 is 15 amino acids long. This chain's CDR3 is CASSQDPQAQFRYTF. DNA of the CDR3: TGCGCCAGCAGCCAAGATCCCCAGGCCCAGTTCAGGTACACCTTC.

Of note for this clone: The junction does not match germline at one end; this may be a read error. V usage is TRBV12-3 or TRBV12-4 and J usage is TRBJ1-1; tentative D call: TRBD1 (5 bases). This CDR3 is 12 amino acids long. In DNA form, the CDR3 reads TGTGCCAGCAGTACCCCGGACACAGAAGCTTTCTTT. It codes for CASSTPDTEAFF.

The genes are TRBV4-3 and TRBJ2-2; D unclear. With 0 bases removed from V and 5 bases from J, the gap between germline ends came to 28 bases. The CDR3 is made up of 21 amino acids. Germline V lookup: CDR1 LGHNA, CDR2 YSLEER. CDR3 nucleotides: TGCGCCAGCAGCCAAGAGGTCTGGTACATCCGTTCTTCTCAACAGACCGGGGAGCTGTTTTTT. This codes for CASSQEVWYIRSSQQTGELFF.

The table lists this clone with a few counts. The J gene is TRBJ2-3, the V gene TRBV28, with D unclear. Per germline, CDR1 MDHEN and CDR2 SYDVKM. Trimming removed 6 bases from V and 0 bases from J, with 13 bases in between. The CDR3 is made up of 15 amino acids. In DNA form, the CDR3 reads TGTGCCAGCAGCTACTCGTGGTCTAGCACAGATACGCAGTATTTT. It yields the protein CASSYSWSSTDTQYF.

The chain links TRBV2 to TRBJ1-1; 8 nucleotides line up with TRBD1. The V and J ends lost 4 bases and 6 bases, in that order; junction bases with no gene match: 1. The germline V gene has CDR1 SNHLY and CDR2 FYNNEI. This CDR3 region has 12 residues. The CDR3 DNA is TGTGCCAGCAGTGGACAGGGGTCTGAAGCTTTCTTT. Translated: CASSGQGSEAFF.

The V call is TRBV7-5, the J call TRBJ2-7; TRBD2, the table's D call, was not compared with the DNA. TRBV7-5 is a recognized pseudogene. The CDR3 consists of 15 residues. CDR3 sequence: CVRSSERGDPYEQYF. In DNA form, the CDR3 reads TGTGTCAGAAGCTCAGAGCGGGGGGACCCCTACGAGCAGTACTTC.

The chain uses TRBV24-1 and TRBJ2-1, with 8 bases identical to TRBD2. The V gene end was trimmed by 5 bases and the J gene end by 3 bases; junction bases not matched to a gene: 5. The CDR3 has 15 residues. Germline V gene sequence: CDR1 KGHDR, CDR2 SFDVKD. The CDR3 DNA follows: TGTGCCACCAGTGCGACGGGGGGGAGCTACAATGAGCAGTTCTTC. Protein sequence: CATSATGGSYNEQFF.

This rearrangement joins TRBV10-3 to TRBJ1-6, with 8 bases fitting TRBD1. The ends lost 0 bases at V and 10 bases at J; junction bases unmatched: 8. The CDR3 length is 16 residues. The V gene's germline CDR1 is ENHRY and CDR2 SYGVKD. CDR3 DNA sequence: TGTGCCATCAGTGAGTCCACGGGACAGGCTTGGTCACCCCTCCACTTT. As protein: CAISESTGQAWSPLHF.